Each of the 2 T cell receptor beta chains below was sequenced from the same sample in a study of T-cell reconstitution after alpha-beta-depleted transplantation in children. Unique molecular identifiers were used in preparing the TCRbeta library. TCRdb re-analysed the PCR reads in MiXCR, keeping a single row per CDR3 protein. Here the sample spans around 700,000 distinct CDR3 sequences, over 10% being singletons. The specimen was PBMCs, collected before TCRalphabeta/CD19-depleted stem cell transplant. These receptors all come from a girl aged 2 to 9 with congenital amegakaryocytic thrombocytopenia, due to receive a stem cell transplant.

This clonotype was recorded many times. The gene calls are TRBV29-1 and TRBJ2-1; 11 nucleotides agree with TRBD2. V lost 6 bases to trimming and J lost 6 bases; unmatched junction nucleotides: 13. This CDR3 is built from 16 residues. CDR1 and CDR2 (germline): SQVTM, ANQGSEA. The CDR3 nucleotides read TGCAGCGTCGTACAACTAGCGGGAGATACTTTCAATGAGCAGTTCTTC. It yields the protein CSVVQLAGDTFNEQFF.

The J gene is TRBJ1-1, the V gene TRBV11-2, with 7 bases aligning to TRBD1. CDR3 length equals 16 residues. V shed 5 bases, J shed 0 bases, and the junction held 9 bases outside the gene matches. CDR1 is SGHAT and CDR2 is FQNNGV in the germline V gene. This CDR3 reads CASSQLRDRVNTEAFF. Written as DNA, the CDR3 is TGTGCCAGCAGCCAGCTCCGGGACAGAGTGAACACTGAAGCTTTCTTT.